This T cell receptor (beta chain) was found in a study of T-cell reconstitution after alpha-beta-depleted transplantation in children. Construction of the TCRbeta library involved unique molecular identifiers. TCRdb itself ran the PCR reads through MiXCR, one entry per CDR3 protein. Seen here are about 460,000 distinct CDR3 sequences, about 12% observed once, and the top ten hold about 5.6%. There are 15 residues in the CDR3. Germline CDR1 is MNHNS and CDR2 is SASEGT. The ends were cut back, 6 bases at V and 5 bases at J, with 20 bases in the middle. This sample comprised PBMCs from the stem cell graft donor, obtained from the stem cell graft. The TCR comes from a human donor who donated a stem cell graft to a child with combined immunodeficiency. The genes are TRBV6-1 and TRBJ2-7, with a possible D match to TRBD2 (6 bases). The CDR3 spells CASSPTRTGGNEQYF. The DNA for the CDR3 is TGTGCCAGCAGCCCCACCCGGACGGGCGGGAACGAGCAGTACTTC.